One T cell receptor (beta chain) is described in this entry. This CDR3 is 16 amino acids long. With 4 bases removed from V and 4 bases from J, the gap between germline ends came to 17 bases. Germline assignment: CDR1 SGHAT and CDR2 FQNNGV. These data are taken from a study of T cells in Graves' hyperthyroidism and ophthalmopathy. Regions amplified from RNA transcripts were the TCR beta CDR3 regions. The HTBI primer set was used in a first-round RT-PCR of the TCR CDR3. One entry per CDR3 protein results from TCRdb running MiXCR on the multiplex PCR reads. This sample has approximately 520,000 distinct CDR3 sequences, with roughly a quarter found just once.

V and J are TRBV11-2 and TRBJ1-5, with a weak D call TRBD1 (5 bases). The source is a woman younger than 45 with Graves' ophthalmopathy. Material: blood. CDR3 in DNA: TGTGCCAGCAGCTCCCGGGGGTCAGGGAAGAATCAGCCCCAGCATTTT. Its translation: CASSSRGSGKNQPQHF. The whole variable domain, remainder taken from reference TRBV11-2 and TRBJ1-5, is EAGVAQSPRYKIIEKRQSVAFWCNPISGHATLYWYQQILGQGPKLLIQFQNNGVVDDSQLPKDRFSAERLKGVDSTLKIQPAKLEDSAVYLCASSSRGSGKNQPQHFGDGTRLSIL.